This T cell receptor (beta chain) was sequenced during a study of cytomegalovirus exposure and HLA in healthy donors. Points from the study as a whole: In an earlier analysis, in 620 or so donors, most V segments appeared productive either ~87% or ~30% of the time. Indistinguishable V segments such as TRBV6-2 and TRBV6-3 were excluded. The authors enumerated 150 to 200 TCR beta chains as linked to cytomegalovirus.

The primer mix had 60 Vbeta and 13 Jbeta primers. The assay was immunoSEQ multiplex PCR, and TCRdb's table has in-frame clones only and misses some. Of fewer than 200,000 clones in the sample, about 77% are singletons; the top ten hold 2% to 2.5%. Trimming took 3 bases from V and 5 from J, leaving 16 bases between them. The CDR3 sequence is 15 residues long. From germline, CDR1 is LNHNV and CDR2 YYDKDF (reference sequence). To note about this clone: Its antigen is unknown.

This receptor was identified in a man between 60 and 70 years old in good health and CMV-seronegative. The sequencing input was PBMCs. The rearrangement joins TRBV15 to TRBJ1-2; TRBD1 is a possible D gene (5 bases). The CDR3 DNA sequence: TGTGCCACCAGCAGCTCTCACGACAGTCTTTATGGCTACACCTTC. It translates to CATSSSHDSLYGYTF.